This T cell receptor (beta chain) was identified in a study of T-cell reconstitution after alpha-beta-depleted transplantation in children. Germline assignment: CDR1 SGHAT and CDR2 FQNNGV. This CDR3 spans 17 amino acids. V dropped 1 base and J dropped 2 bases, with 16 bases sitting between them. The TCRbeta library was prepared with unique molecular identifiers. TCRdb called the PCR reads again in MiXCR, with one record for every CDR3 protein. The sample records around 480,000 distinct CDR3 sequences, 30% to 35% being singletons. The receptor was isolated from a human donor who donated a stem cell graft to a child with aplastic anemia. The chain has TRBV11-2 and TRBJ2-3; D not resolved. Sequenced here: PBMCs from the stem cell graft donor, sampled from the stem cell graft. The CDR3 loop reads CASSLVGTATFTDTQYF. CDR3 bases: TGTGCCAGCAGCTTAGTAGGAACTGCAACCTTCACAGATACGCAGTATTTT.